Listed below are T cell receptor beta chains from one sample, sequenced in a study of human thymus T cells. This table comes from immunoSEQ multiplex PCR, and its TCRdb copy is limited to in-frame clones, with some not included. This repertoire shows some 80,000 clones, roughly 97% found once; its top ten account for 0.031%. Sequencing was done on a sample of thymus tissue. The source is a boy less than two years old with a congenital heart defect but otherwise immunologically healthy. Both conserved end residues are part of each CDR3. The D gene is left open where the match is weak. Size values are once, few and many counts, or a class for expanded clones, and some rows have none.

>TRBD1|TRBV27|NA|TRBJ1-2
TGTGCCAGCAGCGTTACGGGACAGGGTTACTATGGCTACACCTTC
CASSVTGQGYYGYTF
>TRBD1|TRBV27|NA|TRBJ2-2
TGTGCCAGCAGTTTTAGGACAGGGGCCGGGGAGCTGTTTTTT
CASSFRTGAGELFF
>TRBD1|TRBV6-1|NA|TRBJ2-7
TGTGCCAGTCCACCGGGACAGGGGTCCTACGAGCAGTACTTC
CASPPGQGSYEQYF
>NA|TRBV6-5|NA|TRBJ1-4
TGTGCCAGCAGTTTTGCAGGGGCGCCGAATGAAAAACTGTTTTTT
CASSFAGAPNEKLFF
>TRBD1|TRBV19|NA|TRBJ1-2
TGTGCCAGTAGTCCGTCCGGGACAGGTTCCTATAGCTACACCTTC
CASSPSGTGSYSYTF
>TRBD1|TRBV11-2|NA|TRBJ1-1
TGTGCCAGCAGCTTACGGTTGGGACAGACCACTGAAGCTTTCTTT
CASSLRLGQTTEAFF
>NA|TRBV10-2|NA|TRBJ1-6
TGCGCCAGCAGTAAAGGGATTTGGTATAATTCACCCCTCCACTTT
CASSKGIWYNSPLHF
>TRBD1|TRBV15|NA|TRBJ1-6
TGTGCCACCAGCAGAGAGCGACAGGGCAAACCCCTCCACTTT
CATSRERQGKPLHF
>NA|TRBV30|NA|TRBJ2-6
TGTGCCTGGGCGACAGACTCTGGGGCCAACGTCCTGACTTTC
CAWATDSGANVLTF
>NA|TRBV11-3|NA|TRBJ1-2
TGTGCCAGCAGCTTAGATTACCCACCCGGGGTTAACTATGGCTACACCTTC
CASSLDYPPGVNYGYTF
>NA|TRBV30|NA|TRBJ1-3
TGTGCCTGGAGTGTTATGTCGGGAAACACCATATATTTT
CAWSVMSGNTIYF
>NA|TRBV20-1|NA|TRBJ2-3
TGCAGTGCTAGAGGGGGCAGGACGCAGTATTTT
CSARGGRTQYF
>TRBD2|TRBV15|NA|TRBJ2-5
TGTGCCACCAGCGGGGGACTAGAGGGAGAGACCCAGTACTTC
CATSGGLEGETQYF
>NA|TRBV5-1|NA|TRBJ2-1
TGCGCCAGCAGCTTGGCCCGAACCAATGAGCAGTTCTTC
CASSLARTNEQFF
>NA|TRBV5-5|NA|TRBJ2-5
TGTGCCAGCAGCCCCCCAAGGACAGAGAAGGTGGAGACCCAGTACTTC
CASSPPRTEKVETQYF
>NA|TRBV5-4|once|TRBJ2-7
TGTGCCAGCAGCTTTCGGGTCTACGAGCAGTACTTC
CASSFRVYEQYF
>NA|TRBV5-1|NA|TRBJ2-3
TGCGCCAGCAGAGGACTTGCCACAGATACGCAGTATTTT
CASRGLATDTQYF
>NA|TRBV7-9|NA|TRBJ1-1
TGTGCCAGCAGCTACCTTTCCGGGGTGGGCACTGAAGCTTTCTTT
CASSYLSGVGTEAFF
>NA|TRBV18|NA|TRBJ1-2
TGTGCCAGCTCACCCGGCGATGGCTACACCTTC
CASSPGDGYTF
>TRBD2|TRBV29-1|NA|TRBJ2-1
TGCAGCGTTGTAGAGGGACTAGCGGGAGACAATGAGCAGTTCTTC
CSVVEGLAGDNEQFF
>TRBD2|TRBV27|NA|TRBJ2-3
TGTGCCAGCAGTCCTCCCCATCTAGCGGGATCCCAGCTGGCGCAGTATTTT
CASSPPHLAGSQLAQYF
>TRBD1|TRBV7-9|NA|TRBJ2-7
TGTGCCAGCAGCTCGTGGACAGGGGACGACGAGCAGTACTTC
CASSSWTGDDEQYF
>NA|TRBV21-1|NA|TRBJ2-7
TGTGCCAGCAGCAAAGGGACACCCTACGAGCAGTACTTC
CASSKGTPYEQYF
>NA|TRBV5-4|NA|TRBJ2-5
TGTGCCAGCAGCTTGAAGGAAGAGACCCAGTACTTC
CASSLKEETQYF
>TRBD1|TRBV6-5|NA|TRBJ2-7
TGTGCCAGCAGTTACTCGGGACAGCAAAACTCCTACGAGCAGTACTTC
CASSYSGQQNSYEQYF
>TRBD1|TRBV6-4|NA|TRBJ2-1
TGTGCCAGCAGTGACGGGACAGGGGGCCGGAATGAGCAGTTCTTC
CASSDGTGGRNEQFF
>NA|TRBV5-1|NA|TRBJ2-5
TGCGCCAGCAGCCGAGGGGAACCTAGCGAAGAGACCCAGTACTTC
CASSRGEPSEETQYF
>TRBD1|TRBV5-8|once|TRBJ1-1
TGTGCCAGCAGCTTGGCGGGAACAGGGGTGAACACTGAAGCTTTCTTT
CASSLAGTGVNTEAFF
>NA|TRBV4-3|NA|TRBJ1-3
TGCGCCAGCAGCCACTTCACCCCGGACTCCTCCTCTGGAAACACCATATATTTT
CASSHFTPDSSSGNTIYF
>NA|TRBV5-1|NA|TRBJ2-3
TGCGCCAGCAGCTCCATGACTAGTACAGATACGCAGTATTTT
CASSSMTSTDTQYF
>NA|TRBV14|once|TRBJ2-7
TGTGCCAGCAGCCCACTTTCAGGGGTGGGCTACGAGCAGTACTTC
CASSPLSGVGYEQYF
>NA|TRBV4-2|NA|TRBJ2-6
TGTGCCAGCAGCCAAGAAAACAGTCACGTCTCTGGGGCCAACGTCCTGACTTTC
CASSQENSHVSGANVLTF
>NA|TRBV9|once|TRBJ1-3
TGTGCCAGCAGCGTAGATCAGTACTCTGGAAACACCATATATTTT
CASSVDQYSGNTIYF
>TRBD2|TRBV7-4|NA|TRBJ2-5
TGTGCCAGCAGGGGCGCCGAGACTAGCGGGAGGGCCCGGCAAGAGACCCAGTACTTC
CASRGAETSGRARQETQYF
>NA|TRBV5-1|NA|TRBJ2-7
TGCGCCAGCAGCTCCCCGGGGGCGGGGGACCCCACCTACGAGCAGTACTTC
CASSSPGAGDPTYEQYF
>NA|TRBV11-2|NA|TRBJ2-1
TGTGCCAGCAGCTTCGGGCCCCGGGCAGGGAAGTACAATGAGCAGTTCTTC
CASSFGPRAGKYNEQFF
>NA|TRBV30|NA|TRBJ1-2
TGTGCCTGGAGTGTACGAGGTGACTATGGCTACACCTTC
CAWSVRGDYGYTF
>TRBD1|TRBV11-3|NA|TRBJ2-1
TGTGCCAGCAGCGCAGGACAGGGGAGCTCCTACAATGAGCAGTTCTTC
CASSAGQGSSYNEQFF
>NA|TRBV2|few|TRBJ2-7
TGTGCCAGCCGAGCCGTGTTGGTCGAGCGCCTCCTCCTCTACGAGCAGTACTTC
CASRAVLVERLLLYEQYF
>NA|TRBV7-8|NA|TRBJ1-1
TGTGCCAGCAGTCCAGGGATGGGGCGGGGAGCTTTCTTT
CASSPGMGRGAFF
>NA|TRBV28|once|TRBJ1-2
TGTGCCAGCAGTTTGGCAAGCTATGGCTACACCTTC
CASSLASYGYTF
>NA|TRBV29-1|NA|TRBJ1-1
TGCAGCGTTGACGGCCAAGGTGGGCGGACTGAAGCTTTCTTT
CSVDGQGGRTEAFF
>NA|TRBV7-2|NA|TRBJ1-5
TGTGCCAGCAGCTTAGATAAGAGCAATCAGCCCCAGCATTTT
CASSLDKSNQPQHF
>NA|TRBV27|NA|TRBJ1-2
TGTGCCAGCAGTTTATCGGGGACATATCTTAACTATGGCTACACCTTC
CASSLSGTYLNYGYTF